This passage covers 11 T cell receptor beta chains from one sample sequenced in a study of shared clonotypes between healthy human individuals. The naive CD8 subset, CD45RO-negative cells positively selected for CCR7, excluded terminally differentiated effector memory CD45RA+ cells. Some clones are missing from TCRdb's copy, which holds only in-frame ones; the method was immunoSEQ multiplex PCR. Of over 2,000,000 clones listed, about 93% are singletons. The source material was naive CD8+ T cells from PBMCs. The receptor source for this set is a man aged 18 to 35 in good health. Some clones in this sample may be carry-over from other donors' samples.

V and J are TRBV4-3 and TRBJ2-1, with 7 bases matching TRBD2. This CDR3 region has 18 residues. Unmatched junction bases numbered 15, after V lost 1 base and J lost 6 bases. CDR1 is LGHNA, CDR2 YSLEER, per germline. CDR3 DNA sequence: TGCGCCAGCAGCCAAGGAGCGGGAACCGTCTTATGGGGCAATGAGCAGTTCTTC. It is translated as CASSQGAGTVLWGNEQFF.

The CDR3 DNA reads TGTGCCAGCAGCAGGAGGGCCGGGGAGCTGTTTTTT. The encoded protein is CASSRRAGELFF. This chain connects TRBV21-1 to TRBJ2-2; TRBD2, the table's D call, was not compared with the DNA. TRBV21-1 is deemed a pseudogene. The CDR3 runs 12 residues.

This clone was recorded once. The CDR3 sequence: CASSPRASGNNEQFF. The CDR3 DNA reads as TGTGCCAGCAGCCCACGGGCTAGCGGGAACAATGAGCAGTTCTTC. The V and J genes are TRBV11-3 and TRBJ2-1; 9 nucleotides agree with TRBD2. CDR1 is SGHNT and CDR2 is YENEEA in the germline V gene. V was pared by 5 bases and J by 5 bases, with 7 bases of the junction left unmatched. The CDR3 is 15 amino acids.

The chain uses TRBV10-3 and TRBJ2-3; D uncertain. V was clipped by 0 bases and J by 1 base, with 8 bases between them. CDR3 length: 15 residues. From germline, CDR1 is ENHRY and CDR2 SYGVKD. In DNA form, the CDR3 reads TGTGCCATCAGTGAGTCTAGGGTGCGCACAGATACGCAGTATTTT. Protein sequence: CAISESRVRTDTQYF.

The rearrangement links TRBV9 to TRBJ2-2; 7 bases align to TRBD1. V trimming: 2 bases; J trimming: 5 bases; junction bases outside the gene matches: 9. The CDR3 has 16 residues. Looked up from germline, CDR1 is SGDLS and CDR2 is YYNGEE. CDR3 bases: TGTGCCAGCAGCGTCCCAGGGGGTCTTGGGACCGGGGAGCTGTTTTTT. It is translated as CASSVPGGLGTGELFF.

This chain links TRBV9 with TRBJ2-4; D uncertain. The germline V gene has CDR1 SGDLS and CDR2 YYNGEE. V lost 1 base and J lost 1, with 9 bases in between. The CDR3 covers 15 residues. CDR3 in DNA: TGTGCCAGCAGCGTAAGAGGTATGGCCAAAAACATTCAGTACTTC. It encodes CASSVRGMAKNIQYF.

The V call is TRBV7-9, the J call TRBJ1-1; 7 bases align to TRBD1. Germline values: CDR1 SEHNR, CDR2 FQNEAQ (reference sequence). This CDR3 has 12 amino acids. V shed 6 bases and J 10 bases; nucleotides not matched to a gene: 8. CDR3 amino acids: CASSPGGTLAFF. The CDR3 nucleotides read TGTGCCAGCAGTCCAGGGGGTACTTTAGCTTTCTTT. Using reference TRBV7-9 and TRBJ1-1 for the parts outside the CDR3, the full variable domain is DTGVSQNPRHKITKRGQNVTFRCDPISEHNRLYWYRQTLGQGPEFLTYFQNEAQLEKSRLLSDRFSAERPKGSFSTLEIQRTEQGDSAMYLCASSPGGTLAFFGQGTRLTVV.

This chain's CDR3 is CASSPSPDVSYEQYF. The CDR3 DNA is TGTGCCAGCAGCCCTTCTCCGGACGTCTCCTACGAGCAGTACTTC. The genes are TRBV9 and TRBJ2-7; no clear D. Germline CDR1 is SGDLS and CDR2 is YYNGEE. The V end lost 4 bases, the J end lost 0 bases, and 14 bases lay between the germline ends. CDR3 size: 15 residues.

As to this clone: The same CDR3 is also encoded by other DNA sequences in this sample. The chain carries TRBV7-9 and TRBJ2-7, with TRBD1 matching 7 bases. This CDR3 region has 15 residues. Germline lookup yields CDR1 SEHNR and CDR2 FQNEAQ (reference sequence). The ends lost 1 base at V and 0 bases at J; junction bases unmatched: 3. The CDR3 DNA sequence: TGTGCCAGCAGCTTAGGGACAGGAAGCTCCTACGAGCAGTACTTC. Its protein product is CASSLGTGSSYEQYF.

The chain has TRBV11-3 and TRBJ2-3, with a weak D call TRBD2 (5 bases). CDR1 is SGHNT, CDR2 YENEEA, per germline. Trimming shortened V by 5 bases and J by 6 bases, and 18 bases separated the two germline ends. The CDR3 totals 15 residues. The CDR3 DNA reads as TGTGCCAGCAGCCCAACTTGGGGAGCGAGGGATACGCAGTATTTT. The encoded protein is CASSPTWGARDTQYF.

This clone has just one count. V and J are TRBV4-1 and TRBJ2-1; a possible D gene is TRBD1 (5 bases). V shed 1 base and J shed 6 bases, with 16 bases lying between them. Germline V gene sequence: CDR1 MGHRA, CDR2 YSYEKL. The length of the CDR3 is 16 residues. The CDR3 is CASSQADIGIPNEQFF. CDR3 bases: TGCGCCAGCAGCCAAGCGGACATAGGAATACCCAATGAGCAGTTCTTC.